These T cell receptor beta chains were read from a single sample in a study of T cell responses to AZD1222 COVID-19 vaccine. Profiled with immunoSEQ multiplex PCR; TCRdb holds only in-frame clones, not every one. The sample lists about 190,000 clones; 90% to 95% were seen once. Source: peripheral blood, taken 28 days after the second dose of the MenACWY control vaccine. These receptors were collected from an adult who received the MenACWY meningococcal vaccine as a control. CDR3s include the opening cysteine and the closing phenylalanine or tryptophan. A D gene is named only where the DNA matches it firmly. Size values are once, few and many counts, or a class for expanded clones, and some rows have none.

length: 13
D: NA
J: TRBJ2-1
size: NA
V: TRBV7-9
DNA: TGTGCCAGCAGCCGGACAGGGCGGGGGGAGCAGTTCTTC
CDR3: CASSRTGRGEQFF

length: 16
D: NA
J: TRBJ2-7
size: NA
V: TRBV5-1
DNA: TGCGCCAGCAGCTTGGGTTTTGCGGGACAGCTGAAAGAGCAGTACTTC
CDR3: CASSLGFAGQLKEQYF

length: 15
D: NA
J: TRBJ2-7
size: NA
V: TRBV4-3
DNA: TGCGCCAGCAGCCAAGTCAGGGCCCCCTCCTACGAGCAGTACTTC
CDR3: CASSQVRAPSYEQYF

length: 15
D: NA
J: TRBJ2-1
size: NA
V: TRBV19
DNA: TGTGCCAGTAGTATAGGGGCTATCTCCTACAATGAGCAGTTCTTC
CDR3: CASSIGAISYNEQFF

length: 17
D: TRBD2
J: TRBJ2-7
size: NA
V: TRBV19
DNA: TGTGCCAGTAGTTCCGGGCCCGGTGTGGGACTAAAGTACGAGCAGTACTTC
CDR3: CASSSGPGVGLKYEQYF

length: 13
D: NA
J: TRBJ2-3
size: NA
V: TRBV19
DNA: TGTGCCAGTAGTATCGGCGGGCGCGATACGCAGTATTTT
CDR3: CASSIGGRDTQYF

length: 14
D: NA
J: TRBJ1-1
size: NA
V: TRBV11-2
DNA: TGTGCCAGCAGCTTTTCCACAGACCACACTGAAGCTTTCTTT
CDR3: CASSFSTDHTEAFF

length: 15
D: TRBD1
J: TRBJ1-5
size: NA
V: TRBV6-1
DNA: TGTGCCAGCAGTGAAAACAGGGGGCAGAATCAGCCCCAGCATTTT
CDR3: CASSENRGQNQPQHF

length: 18
D: TRBD2
J: TRBJ2-2
size: NA
V: TRBV19
DNA: TGTGCCAGTAGTATGGGGGAATGGGGGACTAGCGCTACCGGGGAGCTGTTTTTT
CDR3: CASSMGEWGTSATGELFF

length: 14
D: NA
J: TRBJ2-1
size: NA
V: TRBV24-1
DNA: TGTGCCACGCAGCCGGGTCTTCTGGAGGGTGAGCAGTTCTTC
CDR3: CATQPGLLEGEQFF

length: 15
D: NA
J: TRBJ2-1
size: NA
V: TRBV21-1
DNA: TGTGCCAGCAGCAAGAGGGGGACTAGCCTCAATGAGCAGTTCTTC
CDR3: CASSKRGTSLNEQFF

length: 15
D: TRBD2
J: TRBJ2-5
size: few
V: TRBV27
DNA: TGTGCCAGCAGTTCAGGACTAGCGGGGTGGGAGACCCAGTACTTC
CDR3: CASSSGLAGWETQYF

length: 11
D: NA
J: TRBJ1-6
size: NA
V: TRBV6-2/TRBV6-3
DNA: TGTGCCAGCAGCTATGGGGACATCATCCACTTT
CDR3: CASSYGDIIHF

length: 14
D: NA
J: TRBJ2-3
size: NA
V: TRBV24-1
DNA: TGTGCCACCGCGGTAGCCAAAGCCGCAGATACGCAGTATTTT
CDR3: CATAVAKAADTQYF

length: 15
D: TRBD2
J: TRBJ2-3
size: once
V: TRBV6-2/TRBV6-3
DNA: TGTGCCAGCAGTAGATTAGCGGGAGGGACAGATACGCAGTATTTT
CDR3: CASSRLAGGTDTQYF

length: 14
D: NA
J: TRBJ2-3
size: few
V: TRBV19
DNA: TGTGCCAGTAGTCCGGGCGGGAGCACAGATACGCAGTATTTT
CDR3: CASSPGGSTDTQYF

length: 15
D: TRBD2
J: TRBJ2-5
size: NA
V: TRBV7-2
DNA: TGTGCCAGCAGCTTAGGAGGTCGGGAGGGAGAGACCCAGTACTTC
CDR3: CASSLGGREGETQYF

length: 14
D: TRBD1
J: TRBJ2-7
size: NA
V: TRBV18
DNA: TGTGCCAGCTCACCACGAGGGACAGAATACGAGCAGTACTTC
CDR3: CASSPRGTEYEQYF

length: 14
D: NA
J: TRBJ2-5
size: NA
V: TRBV30
DNA: TGTGCCTCCTCCCCCGGGGCCCCTTCGAGAAGCCAGTACTTC
CDR3: CASSPGAPSRSQYF

length: 15
D: NA
J: TRBJ2-1
size: NA
V: TRBV19
DNA: TGTGCCAGTAGCCCCGGTTTTAGCTCCTACAATGAGCAGTTCTTC
CDR3: CASSPGFSSYNEQFF

length: 13
D: NA
J: TRBJ1-2
size: once
V: TRBV4-1
DNA: TGCGCCAGCAGCCAAGAAAGGGACTATGGCTACACCTTC
CDR3: CASSQERDYGYTF

length: 13
D: TRBD2
J: TRBJ2-5
size: NA
V: TRBV2
DNA: TGTGCCAGCAGACGTAGCGGGAGCGAGACCCAGTACTTC
CDR3: CASRRSGSETQYF

length: 15
D: NA
J: TRBJ1-4
size: once
V: TRBV28
DNA: TGTGCCAGCAGTTTCTCGCAGGGAGACAATGAAAAACTGTTTTTT
CDR3: CASSFSQGDNEKLFF

length: 15
D: TRBD1
J: TRBJ1-2
size: NA
V: TRBV2
DNA: TGTGCCAGCACCCTGGACAGGAACACTAACTATGGCTACACCTTC
CDR3: CASTLDRNTNYGYTF

length: 15
D: NA
J: TRBJ2-1
size: NA
V: TRBV2
DNA: TGTGCCAGCAGTGTAAGCAGGGGATTCTACAATGAGCAGTTCTTC
CDR3: CASSVSRGFYNEQFF

length: 15
D: NA
J: TRBJ2-2
size: NA
V: TRBV5-1
DNA: TGCGCCAGCAGCTTGACATGGGCGAACACCGGGGAGCTGTTTTTT
CDR3: CASSLTWANTGELFF

length: 14
D: NA
J: TRBJ1-4
size: once
V: TRBV23-1
DNA: TGCGCCAGTAAAACAGGGCCAACTAATGAAAAACTGTTTTTT
CDR3: CASKTGPTNEKLFF

length: 12
D: NA
J: TRBJ1-2
size: NA
V: TRBV5-5
DNA: TGTGCCAGCAGCCTAGTCCTCTATGGCTACACCTTC
CDR3: CASSLVLYGYTF

length: 17
D: NA
J: TRBJ2-7
size: NA
V: TRBV11-2
DNA: TGTGCCAGCAGCTTAGATCCCGGACTAGGGGGAAGGGTCGAGCAGTACTTC
CDR3: CASSLDPGLGGRVEQYF

length: 14
D: NA
J: TRBJ1-2
size: NA
V: TRBV19
DNA: TGTGCCAGTAGGGCCGCGAGGGGTAGCTATGGCTACACCTTC
CDR3: CASRAARGSYGYTF

length: 15
D: NA
J: TRBJ1-4
size: NA
V: TRBV9
DNA: TGTGCCAGCAGCCCCCGCGATACAACTAATGAAAAACTGTTTTTT
CDR3: CASSPRDTTNEKLFF

length: 16
D: TRBD1
J: TRBJ1-5
size: NA
V: TRBV18
DNA: TGTGCCAGCTCCCAGGGACAGGTGGCCGGCAATCAGCCCCAGCATTTT
CDR3: CASSQGQVAGNQPQHF

length: 13
D: NA
J: TRBJ1-1
size: NA
V: TRBV10-1
DNA: TGCGCCAGCAGTCCGGGCCCCGGGAGGGAAGCTTTCTTT
CDR3: CASSPGPGREAFF

length: 15
D: NA
J: TRBJ1-2
size: NA
V: TRBV6-5
DNA: TGTGCCAGCAGTTACTCGTCTTCGTCAGGGAATGGCTACACCTTC
CDR3: CASSYSSSSGNGYTF

length: 11
D: NA
J: TRBJ1-1
size: NA
V: TRBV24-1
DNA: TGTGCCACCAGGCAGGGCACTGAAGCTTTCTTT
CDR3: CATRQGTEAFF

length: 15
D: NA
J: TRBJ2-2
size: NA
V: TRBV28
DNA: TGTGCCAGCAGTTCGATCGGGCCTAACACCGGGGAGCTGTTTTTT
CDR3: CASSSIGPNTGELFF

length: 11
D: NA
J: TRBJ2-5
size: NA
V: TRBV10-3
DNA: TGTGCCATCAGTGAGTTGGAGACCCAGTACTTC
CDR3: CAISELETQYF

length: 12
D: NA
J: TRBJ2-5
size: NA
V: TRBV24-1
DNA: TGTGCCACCAGTGGGAACCAAGAGACCCAGTACTTC
CDR3: CATSGNQETQYF

length: 14
D: NA
J: TRBJ2-5
size: NA
V: TRBV27
DNA: TGTGCCAGCAGTTCAAAGGCCTGGGGGGAGACCCAGTACTTC
CDR3: CASSSKAWGETQYF

length: 15
D: NA
J: TRBJ2-6
size: NA
V: TRBV7-2
DNA: TGTGCCAGCAGCTTAGACGGTTCTGGGGCCAACGTCCTGACTTTC
CDR3: CASSLDGSGANVLTF

length: 14
D: TRBD1
J: TRBJ1-2
size: NA
V: TRBV5-6
DNA: TGTGCCAGCAGAAGGACAGGGGCAAACTATGGCTACACCTTC
CDR3: CASRRTGANYGYTF

length: 19
D: NA
J: TRBJ1-5
size: NA
V: TRBV19
DNA: TGTGCCAGTAGTATAAAAGGTTTCAGTCAGGGTTATAGCAATCAGCCCCAGCATTTT
CDR3: CASSIKGFSQGYSNQPQHF

length: 14
D: NA
J: TRBJ1-3
size: NA
V: TRBV9
DNA: TGTGCCAGCAGCACCCCCGCTCCTGGAAACACCATATATTTT
CDR3: CASSTPAPGNTIYF

length: 14
D: NA
J: TRBJ2-7
size: NA
V: TRBV9
DNA: TGTGCCAGCAGCGTAGACCCCCTCTCCTACGAGCAGTACTTC
CDR3: CASSVDPLSYEQYF

length: 15
D: TRBD2
J: TRBJ2-7
size: NA
V: TRBV5-1
DNA: TGCGCCAGCAGCTGGACCGGGACTAGAGTCTACGAGCAGTACTTC
CDR3: CASSWTGTRVYEQYF

length: 15
D: NA
J: TRBJ2-7
size: NA
V: TRBV14
DNA: TGTGCCAGCAGCCAAGGATTGGGCCTGGCCTACGAGCAGTACTTC
CDR3: CASSQGLGLAYEQYF

length: 14
D: NA
J: TRBJ2-1
size: NA
V: TRBV27
DNA: TGTGCCAGCACCTTTGGGGGGAGAGATGGTGAGCAGTTCTTC
CDR3: CASTFGGRDGEQFF

length: 16
D: TRBD1
J: TRBJ1-6
size: NA
V: TRBV6-1
DNA: TGTGCCAGCAGTGGGATGGTAGGACAGGGGGCTTTCGACCTCCACTTT
CDR3: CASSGMVGQGAFDLHF

length: 16
D: NA
J: TRBJ1-1
size: few
V: TRBV6-5
DNA: TGTGCCAGCAGTTACACAGTTGGGGGGGGGCCCACTGAAGCTTTCTTT
CDR3: CASSYTVGGGPTEAFF

length: 19
D: TRBD1
J: TRBJ1-4
size: NA
V: TRBV7-9
DNA: TGTGCCAGCAGCTCTACCCGGGACAGGGGTATCCTCGACTCTGAAAAACTGTTTTTT
CDR3: CASSSTRDRGILDSEKLFF

length: 16
D: NA
J: TRBJ2-1
size: NA
V: TRBV7-9
DNA: TGTGCCAGCAGCTTAAATCGGGCGAGTCTCCACAATGAGCAGTTCTTC
CDR3: CASSLNRASLHNEQFF